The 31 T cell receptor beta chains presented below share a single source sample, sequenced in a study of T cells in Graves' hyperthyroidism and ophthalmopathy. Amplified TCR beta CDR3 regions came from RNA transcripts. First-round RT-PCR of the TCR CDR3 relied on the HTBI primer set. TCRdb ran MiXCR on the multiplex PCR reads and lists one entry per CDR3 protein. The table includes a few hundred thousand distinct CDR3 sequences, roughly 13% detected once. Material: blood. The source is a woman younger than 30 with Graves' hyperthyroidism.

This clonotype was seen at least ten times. The CDR3 sequence is CASSQVVSLNTEAFF. The CDR3 DNA follows: TGCGCCAGCAGCCAAGTTGTTAGCCTGAACACTGAAGCTTTCTTT. The V gene is TRBV4-1, the J gene TRBJ1-1; D not certain. This CDR3 is 15 amino acids long. Between the trimmed V and J ends, which lost 1 base and 0 bases, there was a span of 9 bases. Germline CDR1 reads MGHRA; CDR2 reads YSYEKL.

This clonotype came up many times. The CDR3 DNA reads as TGTGCCAGCAGCTTAATGCGCCAGGCAGGGGGGCTTGAAGCTTTCTTT. This translates into CASSLMRQAGGLEAFF. The gene calls are TRBV11-2 and TRBJ1-1; 7 bases are shared with TRBD1. With 2 bases clipped from V and 7 bases from J, the junction kept 13 bases outside the gene matches. Germline loops: CDR1 SGHAT, CDR2 FQNNGV. The CDR3 totals 16 residues.

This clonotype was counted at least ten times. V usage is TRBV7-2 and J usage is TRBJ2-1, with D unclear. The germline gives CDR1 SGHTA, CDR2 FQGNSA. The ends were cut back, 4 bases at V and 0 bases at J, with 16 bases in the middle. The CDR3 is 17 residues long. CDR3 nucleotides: TGTGCCAGCAGCTCCCGTCTCGACCGAGACTCCTACAATGAGCAGTTCTTC. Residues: CASSSRLDRDSYNEQFF. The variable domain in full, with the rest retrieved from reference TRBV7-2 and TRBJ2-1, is GAGVSQSPSNKVTEKGKDVELRCDPISGHTALYWYRQSLGQGLEFLIYFQGNSAPDKSGLPSDRFSAERTGGSVSTLTIQRTQQEDSAVYLCASSSRLDRDSYNEQFFGPGTRLTVL.

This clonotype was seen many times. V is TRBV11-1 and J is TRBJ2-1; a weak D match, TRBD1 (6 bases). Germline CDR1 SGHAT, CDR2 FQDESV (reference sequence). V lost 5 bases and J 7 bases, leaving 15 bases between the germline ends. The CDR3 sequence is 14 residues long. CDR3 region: CASSRQANLNEQFF. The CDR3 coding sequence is TGTGCCAGCAGCCGACAGGCGAACTTAAATGAGCAGTTCTTC. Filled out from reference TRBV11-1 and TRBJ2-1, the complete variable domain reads EAEVAQSPRYKITEKSQAVAFWCDPISGHATLYWYRQILGQGPELLVQFQDESVVDDSQLPKDRFSAERLKGVDSTLKIQPAELGDSAMYLCASSRQANLNEQFFGPGTRLTVL.

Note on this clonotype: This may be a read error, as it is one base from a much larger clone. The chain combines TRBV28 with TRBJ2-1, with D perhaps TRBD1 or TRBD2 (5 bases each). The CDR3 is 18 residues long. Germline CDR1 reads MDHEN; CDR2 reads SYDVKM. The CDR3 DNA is TGTGCCAGCAGTTACCCGAAGTTCCGGGACCAGAGCTACAATGAGCAGCTCTTC. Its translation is CASSYPKFRDQSYNEQLF.

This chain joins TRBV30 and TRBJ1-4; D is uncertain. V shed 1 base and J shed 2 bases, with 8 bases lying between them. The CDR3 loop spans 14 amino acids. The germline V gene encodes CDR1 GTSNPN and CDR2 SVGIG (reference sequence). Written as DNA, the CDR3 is TGTGCCTGGAGTGACGGGGTCACTAATGAAAAACTGTTTTTT. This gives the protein CAWSDGVTNEKLFF.

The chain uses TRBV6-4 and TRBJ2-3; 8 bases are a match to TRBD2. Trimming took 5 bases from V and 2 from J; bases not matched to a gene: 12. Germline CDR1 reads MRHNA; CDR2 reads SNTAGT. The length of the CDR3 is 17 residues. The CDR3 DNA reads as TGTGCCAGCAGTCCTTCGTTGACTAGCGAATACACAGATACGCAGTATTTT. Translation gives CASSPSLTSEYTDTQYF.

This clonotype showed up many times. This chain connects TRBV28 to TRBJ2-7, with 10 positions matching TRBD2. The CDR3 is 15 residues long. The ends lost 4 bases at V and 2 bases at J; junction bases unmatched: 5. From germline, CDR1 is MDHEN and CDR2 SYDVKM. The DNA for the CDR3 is TGTGCCAGCAGTTCACCGGGACTAGCGACCTACGAGCAGTACTTC. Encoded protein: CASSSPGLATYEQYF.

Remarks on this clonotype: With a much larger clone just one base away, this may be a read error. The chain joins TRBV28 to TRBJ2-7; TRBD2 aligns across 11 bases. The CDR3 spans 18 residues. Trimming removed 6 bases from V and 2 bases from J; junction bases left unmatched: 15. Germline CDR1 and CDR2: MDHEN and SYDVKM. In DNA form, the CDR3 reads TGTGCCAGCAGCCTAGAGAGTAGCGGGAGGGCCTCGCCCTACGAGCAGTACTTC. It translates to CASSLESSGRASPYEQYF.

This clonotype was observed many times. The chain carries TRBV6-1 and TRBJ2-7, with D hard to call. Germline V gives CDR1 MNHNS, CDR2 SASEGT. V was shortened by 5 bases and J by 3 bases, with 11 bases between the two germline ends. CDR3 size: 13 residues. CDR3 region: CASSYRQRYEQYF. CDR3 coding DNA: TGTGCCAGCAGTTATAGGCAGCGCTACGAGCAGTACTTC.

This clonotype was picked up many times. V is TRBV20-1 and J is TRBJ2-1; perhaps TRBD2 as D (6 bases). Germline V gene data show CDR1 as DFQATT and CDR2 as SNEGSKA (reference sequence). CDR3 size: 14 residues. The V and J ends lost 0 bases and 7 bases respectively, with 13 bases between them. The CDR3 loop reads CSAREGGWRNEQFF. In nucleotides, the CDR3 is TGCAGTGCTAGAGAGGGGGGTTGGAGAAATGAGCAGTTCTTC.

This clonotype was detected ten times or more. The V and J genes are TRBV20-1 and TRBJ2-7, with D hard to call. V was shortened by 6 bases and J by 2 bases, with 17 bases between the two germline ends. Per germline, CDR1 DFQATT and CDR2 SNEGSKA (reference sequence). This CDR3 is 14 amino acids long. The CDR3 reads CSASDTWQPYEQYF. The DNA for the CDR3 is TGCAGTGCCTCAGACACGTGGCAACCCTACGAGCAGTACTTC.

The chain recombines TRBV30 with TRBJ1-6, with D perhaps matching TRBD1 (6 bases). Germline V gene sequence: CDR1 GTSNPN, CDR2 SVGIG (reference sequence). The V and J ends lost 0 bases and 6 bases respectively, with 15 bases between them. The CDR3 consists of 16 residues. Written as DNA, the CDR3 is TGTGCCTGGAGTGTAAGGGGGGGCCTTTTTAATTCACCCCTCCACTTT. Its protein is CAWSVRGGLFNSPLHF.

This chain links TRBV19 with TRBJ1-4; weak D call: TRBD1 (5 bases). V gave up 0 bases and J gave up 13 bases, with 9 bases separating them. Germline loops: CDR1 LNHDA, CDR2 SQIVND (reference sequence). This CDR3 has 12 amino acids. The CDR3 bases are TGTGCCAGTAGTATAGATGGTACAGGACTGTTTTTT. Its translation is CASSIDGTGLFF.

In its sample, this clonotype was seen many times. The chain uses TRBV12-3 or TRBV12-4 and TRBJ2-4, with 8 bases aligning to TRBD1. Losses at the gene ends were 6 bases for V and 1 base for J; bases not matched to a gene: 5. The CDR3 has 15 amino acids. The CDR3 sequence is CASSPRTGAKNIQYF. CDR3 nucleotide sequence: TGTGCCAGCAGCCCCAGGACAGGGGCCAAAAACATTCAGTACTTC.

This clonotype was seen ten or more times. CDR3 region: CASSFRDRLNTEAFF. The CDR3 DNA is TGTGCCAGCAGTTTCCGCGACAGATTGAACACTGAAGCTTTCTTT. The chain links TRBV12-3 or TRBV12-4 to TRBJ1-1; D perhaps matches TRBD1 (5 bases). Trimming left V 3 bases short and J 0 bases short, with 11 bases between. This CDR3 region has 15 residues.

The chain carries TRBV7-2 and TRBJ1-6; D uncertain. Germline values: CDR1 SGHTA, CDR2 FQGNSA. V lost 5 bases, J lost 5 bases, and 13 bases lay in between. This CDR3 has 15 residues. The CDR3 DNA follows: TGTGCCAGCAGCACTCGACCTATAAATAATTCACCCCTCCACTTT. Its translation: CASSTRPINNSPLHF.

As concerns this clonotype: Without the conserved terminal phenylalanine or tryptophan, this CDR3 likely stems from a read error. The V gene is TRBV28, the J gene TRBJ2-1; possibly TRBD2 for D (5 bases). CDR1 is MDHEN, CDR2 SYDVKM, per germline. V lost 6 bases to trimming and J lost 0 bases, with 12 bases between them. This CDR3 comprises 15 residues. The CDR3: CASSSPGSSYNEQFL. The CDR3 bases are TGTGCCAGCAGCTCTCCGGGAAGCTCCTACAATGAGCAGTTCCTC.

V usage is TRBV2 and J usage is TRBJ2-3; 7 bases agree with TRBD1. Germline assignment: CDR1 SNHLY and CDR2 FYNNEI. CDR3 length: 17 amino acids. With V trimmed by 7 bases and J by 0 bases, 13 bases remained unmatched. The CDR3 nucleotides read TGTGCCAGCACCCTATCGCCGGGACAGAAAAGCACAGATACGCAGTATTTT. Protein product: CASTLSPGQKSTDTQYF.

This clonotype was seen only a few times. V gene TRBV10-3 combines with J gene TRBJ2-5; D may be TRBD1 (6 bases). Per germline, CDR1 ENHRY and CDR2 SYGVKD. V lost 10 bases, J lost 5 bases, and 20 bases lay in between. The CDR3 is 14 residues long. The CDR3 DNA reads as TGTGCCACAGCGAACCCCAGGACAGTGGAGACCCAGTACTTC. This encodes CATANPRTVETQYF.

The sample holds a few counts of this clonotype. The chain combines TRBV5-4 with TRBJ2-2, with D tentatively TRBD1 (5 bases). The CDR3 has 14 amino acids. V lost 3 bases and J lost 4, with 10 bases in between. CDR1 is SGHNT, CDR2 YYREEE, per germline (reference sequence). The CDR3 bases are TGTGCCAGCAGCTCCCTAGACAGCACCGGGGAGCTGTTTTTT. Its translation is CASSSLDSTGELFF.

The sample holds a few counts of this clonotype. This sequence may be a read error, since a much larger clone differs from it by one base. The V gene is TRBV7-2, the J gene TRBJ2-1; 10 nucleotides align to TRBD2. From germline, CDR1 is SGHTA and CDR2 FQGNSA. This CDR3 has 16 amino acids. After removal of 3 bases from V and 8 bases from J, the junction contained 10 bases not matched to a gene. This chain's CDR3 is CASSFRLAGVRDEQFF. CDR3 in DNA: TGTGCCAGCAGCTTCCGTCTAGCGGGAGTACGGGATGAGCAGTTCTTC.

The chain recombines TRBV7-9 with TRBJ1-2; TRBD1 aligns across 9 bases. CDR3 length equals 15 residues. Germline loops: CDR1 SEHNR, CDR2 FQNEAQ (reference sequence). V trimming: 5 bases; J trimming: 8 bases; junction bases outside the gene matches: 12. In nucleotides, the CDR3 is TGTGCCAGCAGCACATCGGACAGGGGAAGTCAAGGCTACACCTTC. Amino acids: CASSTSDRGSQGYTF. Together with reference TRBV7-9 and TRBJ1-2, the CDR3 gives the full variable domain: DTGVSQNPRHKITKRGQNVTFRCDPISEHNRLYWYRQTLGQGPEFLTYFQNEAQLEKSRLLSDRFSAERPKGSFSTLEIQRTEQGDSAMYLCASSTSDRGSQGYTFGSGTRLTVV.

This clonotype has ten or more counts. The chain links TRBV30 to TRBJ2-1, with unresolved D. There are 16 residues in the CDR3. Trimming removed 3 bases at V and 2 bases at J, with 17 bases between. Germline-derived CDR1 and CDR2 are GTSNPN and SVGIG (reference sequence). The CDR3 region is CAWSVGGSATYNEQFF. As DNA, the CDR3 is TGTGCCTGGAGCGTTGGTGGGTCTGCGACCTACAATGAGCAGTTCTTC.

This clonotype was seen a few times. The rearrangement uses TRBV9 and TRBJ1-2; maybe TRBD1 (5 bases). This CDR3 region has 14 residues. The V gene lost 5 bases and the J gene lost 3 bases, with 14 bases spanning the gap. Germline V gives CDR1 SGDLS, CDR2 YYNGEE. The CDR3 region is CASSGHEGYYGYTF. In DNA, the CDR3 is TGTGCCAGCAGTGGACACGAGGGGTACTATGGCTACACCTTC.

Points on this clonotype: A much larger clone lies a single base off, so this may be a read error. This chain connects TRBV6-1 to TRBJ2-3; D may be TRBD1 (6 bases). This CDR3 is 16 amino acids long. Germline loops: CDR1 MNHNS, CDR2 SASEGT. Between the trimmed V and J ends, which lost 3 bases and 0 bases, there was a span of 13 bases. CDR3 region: CASSERAGASTDTQYF. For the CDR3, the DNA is TGTGCCAGCAGTGAGCGCGCAGGGGCCAGCACAGATACGCAGTATTTT.

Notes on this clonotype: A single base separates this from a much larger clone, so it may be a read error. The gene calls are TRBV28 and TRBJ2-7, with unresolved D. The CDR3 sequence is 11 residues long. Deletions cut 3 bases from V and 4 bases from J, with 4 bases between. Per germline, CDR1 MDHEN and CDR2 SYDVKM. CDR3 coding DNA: TGTGCCAGCAGTTTCCAGTACGAGCAGTACTTC. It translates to CASSFQYEQYF.

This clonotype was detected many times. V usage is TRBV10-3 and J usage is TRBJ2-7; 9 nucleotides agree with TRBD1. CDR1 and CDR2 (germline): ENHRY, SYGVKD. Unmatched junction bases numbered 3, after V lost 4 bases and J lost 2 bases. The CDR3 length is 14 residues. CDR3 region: CAISAGTGPYEQYF. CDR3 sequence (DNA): TGTGCCATCAGTGCCGGGACAGGGCCCTACGAGCAGTACTTC.

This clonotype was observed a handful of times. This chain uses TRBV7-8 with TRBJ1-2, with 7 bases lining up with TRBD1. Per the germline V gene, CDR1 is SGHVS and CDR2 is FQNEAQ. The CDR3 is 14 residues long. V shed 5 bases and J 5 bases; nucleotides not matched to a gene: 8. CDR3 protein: CASSDRQGYYGYTF. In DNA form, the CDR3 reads TGTGCCAGCAGCGACCGACAGGGCTATTATGGCTACACCTTC. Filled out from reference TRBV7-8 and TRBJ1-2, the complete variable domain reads GAGVSQSPRYKVAKRGQDVALRCDPISGHVSLFWYQQALGQGPEFLTYFQNEAQLDKSGLPSDRFFAERPEGSVSTLKIQRTQQEDSAVYLCASSDRQGYYGYTFGSGTRLTVV.

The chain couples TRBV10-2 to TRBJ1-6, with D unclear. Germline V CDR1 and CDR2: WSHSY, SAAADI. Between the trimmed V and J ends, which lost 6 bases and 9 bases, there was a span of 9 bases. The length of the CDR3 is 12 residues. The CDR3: CASSVQSSPLHF. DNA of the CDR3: TGCGCCAGCAGCGTCCAGAGTTCACCCCTCCACTTT.

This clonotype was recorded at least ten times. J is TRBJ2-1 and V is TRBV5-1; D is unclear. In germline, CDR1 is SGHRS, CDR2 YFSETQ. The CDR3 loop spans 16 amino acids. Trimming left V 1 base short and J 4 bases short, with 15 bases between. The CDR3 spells CASSLSLGFEYNEQFF. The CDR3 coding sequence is TGCGCCAGCAGCTTGTCTTTGGGGTTCGAATACAATGAGCAGTTCTTC.